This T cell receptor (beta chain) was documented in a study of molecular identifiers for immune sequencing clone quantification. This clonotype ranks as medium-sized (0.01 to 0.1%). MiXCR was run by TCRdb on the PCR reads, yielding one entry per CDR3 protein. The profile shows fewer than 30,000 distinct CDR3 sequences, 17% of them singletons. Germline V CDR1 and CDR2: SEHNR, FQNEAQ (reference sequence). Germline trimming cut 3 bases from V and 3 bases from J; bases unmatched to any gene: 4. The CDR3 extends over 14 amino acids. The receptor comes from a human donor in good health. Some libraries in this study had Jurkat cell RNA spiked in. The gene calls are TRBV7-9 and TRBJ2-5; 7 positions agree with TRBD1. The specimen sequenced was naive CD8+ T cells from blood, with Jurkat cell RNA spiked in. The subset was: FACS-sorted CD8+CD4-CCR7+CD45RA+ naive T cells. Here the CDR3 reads CASSLVQGEETQYF. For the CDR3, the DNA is TGTGCCAGCAGCTTGGTCCAGGGGGAAGAGACCCAGTACTTC.